Described below is a single TCR beta chain sequence and its context. Its antigen is still unknown. Base-call qualities are not available, and no considerably larger clone is one nucleotide away. The library was built by means of the immunoSEQ multiplex PCR assay. RNA was extracted from all samples and reverse transcribed into cDNA, which served as template for TCR sequencing. SuperScript III was used for first-strand cDNA synthesis, primed with a 2:1 mix of oligo-dT and random hexamers. A synthetic immune receptor repertoire was used to gauge amplification bias, and whatever bias remained was removed computationally. In the paper's pipeline: After raw reads were preprocessed to remove errors, the CDR3 was defined following IMGT conventions as running from the conserved cysteine to phenylalanine. Clonality was calculated as 1 minus Shannon entropy normalized by log2 of the number of productive unique TCRs. CD4 or CD8 identity of scalp clones was inferred by cross-referencing scalp TCRbeta sequences with sorted blood CD4 and CD8 repertoires. TCRdb took over this immuneACCESS table, retaining in-frame rearrangements with V and J assigned. Such tables are incomplete; in checked studies, under half of the missing clones stem from an unresolved V gene, and the remainder is unexplained. V and J calls and clone size come straight from that table; D and trimming were deduced from the DNA. Here the sample has fewer than 110,000 clones; about four fifths occur a single time. The ten largest account for around a quarter of the sample.

The time point label of this sample denotes: roughly 24 weeks on oral tofacitinib. Sample treatment or condition, as interpreted from the label and publication: oral pan-JAK inhibitor, 5-10 mg twice daily. Peripheral blood and lesional scalp punch biopsies were obtained from patients with alopecia areata. PBMCs were isolated by density centrifugation and stained for CD3, CD4 and CD8, after which CD4+ and CD8+ T cells were sorted on a FACSAria. The germline ends are 9 bases apart after V is trimmed by 8 bases and J by 3 bases. The germline V gene provides CDR1 SNHLY and CDR2 FYNNEI. Reading from cysteine to phenylalanine, the CDR3 counts 12 amino acids. The kept DNA is CDR3 alone, 36 bases in frame from the first base. The data are from a study of CD8+ T cells in alopecia areata (dated by TCRdb to 2016 to 2019). Study-level background: The treated patients, all with moderate-to-severe alopecia areata, were enrolled in an open-label pilot trial of oral tofacitinib given at 5 to 10 mg twice daily. The RNA source kit depended on sample type: the PAXgene miRNA kit for fixed scalp, the miRNeasy kit for PBMCs, and the RNeasy kit for mouse skin. immunoSEQ multiplex PCR using 35 Vbeta forward primers and 13 Jbeta reverse primers was used to amplify TCRbeta CDR3 regions. The study used high-throughput TCRbeta sequencing to examine T cell clonal expansion in alopecia areata, in both the C3H/HeJ mouse model and human patients. Scalp tissue and sorted CD4+ and CD8+ peripheral blood T cells from patchy and totalis/universalis alopecia areata patients and from healthy controls were covered by human TCRbeta sequencing. The SALT score, which quantifies the percentage of affected scalp surface area, was used to measure disease severity in treated patients. Scalp clonality was compared across normal scalp (n=4), patchy alopecia areata scalp (n=8), and alopecia totalis/universalis scalp (n=8). Patients on tofacitinib were biopsied at baseline and after 4 and 24 weeks of treatment, and several of the patients also had a later scalp biopsy. Tofacitinib was given for 6 to 18 months, followed by 6 months of follow-up off drug to assess delayed response and recurrence.

Points the paper makes about the study in general: Because the treated cohort was small and had just a single nonresponder, larger studies are needed to establish links between baseline CD8+ expansion and response. Resident alphabeta T cells in normal human skin are also sequenced, complicating scalp TCR repertoire analysis, unlike mouse skin dominated by gammadelta T cells. Shared TCR sequences between patients were less evident than in mice, which may be partly attributable to HLA diversity in the patient population. During tofacitinib treatment, many expanded lesional clones remained in scalp and blood, and this persistence may partly explain relapse after treatment is stopped. Tofacitinib significantly decreased scalp clonality and the number of expanded CD8+ clones among the top 100 scalp clones. Lesional scalp, especially in alopecia totalis/universalis, showed higher clonality and more expanded CD8+ clones than normal scalp, suggesting antigenic drive.

The TCR sequence derives from a human donor with alopecia areata. Sequencing was performed on CD8+ T cells sorted from blood, taken at week 24, from a patient treated with tofacitinib. The receptor chain draws on TRBV2 and TRBJ2-3, with the D segment identity uncertain. The CDR3 here reads CASALGTDTQYF. The sequence in DNA is TGTGCCAGCGCCCTGGGAACAGATACGCAGTATTTT.